The following is a TCR beta chain sequence with its context. One entry per CDR3 protein, called by TCRdb with MiXCR from the PCR reads. Here the sample spans some 70,000 distinct CDR3 sequences, around 18% being singletons. The sample originates from a study of molecular identifiers for immune sequencing clone quantification. From about 20,000 to 1,000,000 sorted cells, naive CD8 libraries were generated with 10%, 30% or 50% RNA. In the sort, naive CD8 T cells were defined as CD8+CD4-CCR7+CD45RA+. V lost 6 bases and J lost 6, with 11 bases in between. Germline V lookup: CDR1 MNHNS, CDR2 SASEGT. This CDR3 is built from 13 residues.

The sequence was collected from a human donor in good health. Some libraries in this study had Jurkat cell RNA spiked in. The sample consisted of naive CD8+ T cells from blood, with Jurkat cell RNA spiked in. Stated subset: FACS-sorted CD8+CD4-CCR7+CD45RA+ naive T cells. This chain connects TRBV6-1 to TRBJ2-2; D is uncertain. Here the CDR3 reads CASSHLWPGELFF. CDR3 in DNA: TGTGCCAGCAGCCATCTATGGCCCGGGGAGCTGTTTTTT.